The 28 T cell receptor beta chains below all came from one sample that was sequenced in a study of CD8+ T cells in alopecia areata. cDNA reverse transcribed from extracted RNA served as the sequencing template. Data came from immunoSEQ multiplex PCR; TCRdb stores just in-frame clones and leaves some out. The sample lists about 110,000 clones, approximately 61% occurring once. The sequenced sample was NKG2D-low CD8+ T cells sorted from blood. Every receptor here comes from a human donor with alopecia areata.

This clone was seen only a few times. The rearrangement uses TRBV29-1 and TRBJ2-1; no clear D gene. The germline V gene encodes CDR1 SQVTM and CDR2 ANQGSEA. The CDR3 has 11 amino acids. Trimming left V 2 bases short and J 8 bases short, with 7 bases between. The CDR3 sequence: CSVEYRDEQFF. The CDR3 nucleotides read TGCAGCGTTGAATACCGAGATGAGCAGTTCTTC.

J is TRBJ2-7 and V is TRBV7-3; TRBD2 aligns across 7 bases. CDR1 SGHTA and CDR2 FQGTGA come from the germline V gene. V was clipped by 5 bases and J by 0 bases; unmatched bases: 7. The CDR3 is 15 amino acids. CDR3 in DNA: TGTGCCAGCAGCATAGCTAGCGGAAGCTCCTACGAGCAGTACTTC. Translated, it gives CASSIASGSSYEQYF.

The chain carries TRBV19 and TRBJ2-7, with 10 bases fitting TRBD2. The CDR3 has 16 amino acids. The junction had 5 bases not matched to a gene; V was cut back by 0 bases and J by 3 bases. Germline CDR1 and CDR2: LNHDA and SQIVND (reference sequence). This chain's CDR3 is CASSIEVLAGIYEQYF. Here the CDR3 DNA reads TGTGCCAGTAGTATAGAGGTACTAGCGGGAATCTACGAGCAGTACTTC.

This chain links TRBV4-1 with TRBJ2-7; D is uncertain. With 1 base removed from V and 2 bases from J, the gap between germline ends came to 9 bases. This CDR3 has 14 amino acids. The germline V gene encodes CDR1 MGHRA and CDR2 YSYEKL. The CDR3 DNA follows: TGCGCCAGCAGCCAAGCGGACGGAACCTACGAGCAGTACTTC. As protein: CASSQADGTYEQYF.

J is TRBJ2-7 and V is TRBV19; 9 nucleotides match TRBD2. Germline CDR1 reads LNHDA; CDR2 reads SQIVND (reference sequence). This CDR3 contains 14 residues. With V trimmed by 7 bases and J by 5 bases, 9 bases remained unmatched. The CDR3 protein is CASTPGASGNEQYF. The CDR3 nucleotides read TGTGCCAGTACCCCGGGGGCTAGCGGGAACGAGCAGTACTTC.

The chain recombines TRBV4-1 with TRBJ2-2; TRBD2 is a possible D gene (5 bases). The CDR3 loop spans 15 amino acids. Trimming left V 3 bases short and J 3 bases short, with 11 bases between. Germline loops: CDR1 MGHRA, CDR2 YSYEKL. The CDR3, as DNA: TGCGCCAGCAGCCATCAGGTGGGAGACACCGGGGAGCTGTTTTTT. Translated, it gives CASSHQVGDTGELFF.

This clone showed up just a few times. This rearrangement joins TRBV28 to TRBJ2-1; 11 bases match TRBD1. The germline CDR1 and CDR2 sequences are MDHEN and SYDVKM. The J segment lost 6 bases and the V segment lost 7 bases, leaving 5 bases of the junction unmatched. The CDR3 sequence is 14 residues long. The CDR3 sequence: CASNGQGARNEQFF. In DNA, the CDR3 is TGTGCCAGCAATGGACAGGGGGCTCGCAATGAGCAGTTCTTC.

V usage is TRBV7-2 and J usage is TRBJ2-1; unclear D gene. Looked up from germline, CDR1 is SGHTA and CDR2 is FQGNSA. The V end lost 5 bases, the J end lost 5 bases, and 10 bases lay between the germline ends. The CDR3 runs to 13 residues. CDR3 protein: CASSGIGNNEQFF. CDR3 nucleotide sequence: TGTGCCAGCAGCGGCATAGGTAACAATGAGCAGTTCTTC.

The chain is built from TRBV5-1 and TRBJ2-7, with 9 bases matching TRBD2. V dropped 4 bases and J dropped 3; count of bases not matched to a gene: 8. CDR3 length equals 15 residues. In germline, CDR1 is SGHRS, CDR2 YFSETQ. This CDR3 reads CASSPTEAGGYEQYF. The CDR3 DNA is TGCGCCAGCAGCCCGACGGAAGCGGGAGGCTACGAGCAGTACTTC.

Concerning this clone: The same CDR3 also results from other DNA sequences found in this sample. The rearrangement links TRBV11-2 to TRBJ2-1, with D possibly TRBD2 on 5 matching bases. V was trimmed by 1 base and J by 7 bases, leaving 5 bases between them. In germline, CDR1 is SGHAT, CDR2 FQNNGV. This CDR3 comprises 12 residues. The CDR3 sequence: CASSLAGNEQFF. The CDR3 DNA is TGTGCCAGCAGCTTAGCGGGAAATGAGCAGTTCTTC. The whole variable domain, filled in from reference TRBV11-2 and TRBJ2-1, reads EAGVAQSPRYKIIEKRQSVAFWCNPISGHATLYWYQQILGQGPKLLIQFQNNGVVDDSQLPKDRFSAERLKGVDSTLKIQPAKLEDSAVYLCASSLAGNEQFFGPGTRLTVL.

Remarks on this clone: Other DNA variants within this sample encode the same CDR3. The chain combines TRBV4-1 with TRBJ2-2; D not certain. This CDR3 comprises 14 residues. Looked up from germline, CDR1 is MGHRA and CDR2 is YSYEKL. Trimming left V 2 bases short and J 1 base short, with 5 bases between. The CDR3 loop is CASSQRQNTGELFF. The CDR3 DNA follows: TGCGCCAGCAGCCAACGACAGAACACCGGGGAGCTGTTTTTT.

This clone has only a few counts. This sequence joins TRBV7-3 and TRBJ1-1; D gene uncertain. Trimming pared 2 bases from V and 3 bases from J, leaving 7 bases between. Per the germline V gene, CDR1 is SGHTA and CDR2 is FQGTGA. The length of the CDR3 is 13 residues. The CDR3 sequence: CASSLPGHTEAFF. The CDR3 bases are TGTGCCAGCAGCTTACCTGGGCACACTGAAGCTTTCTTT.

The V call is TRBV5-6, the J call TRBJ2-7; D call uncertain. V lost 4 bases, J lost 4 bases, and 21 bases lay in between. Germline V gene lookup returns CDR1 SGHDT and CDR2 YYEEEE. The CDR3 consists of 16 residues. DNA of the CDR3: TGTGCCAGCAGCCGCTTCTCGGACGACTTATTATACGAGCAGTACTTC. It is translated as CASSRFSDDLLYEQYF.

This chain joins TRBV9 and TRBJ1-2; no clear D gene. Germline V lookup: CDR1 SGDLS, CDR2 YYNGEE. This CDR3 is built from 14 residues. V was cut by 1 base and J by 5 bases, with 12 bases left in between. CDR3 protein: CASSVTTPAYGYTF. The CDR3 DNA sequence: TGTGCCAGCAGCGTAACCACCCCGGCTTATGGCTACACCTTC.

The chain employs TRBV5-1 and TRBJ2-2; no clear D. This CDR3 comprises 15 residues. Germline V CDR1 and CDR2: SGHRS, YFSETQ. The V and J ends lost 5 bases and 1 base respectively, with 12 bases between them. This CDR3 is CASRKVAENTGELFF. The CDR3 nucleotides are TGCGCCAGCAGGAAGGTAGCAGAGAACACCGGGGAGCTGTTTTTT.

V usage is TRBV7-6 and J usage is TRBJ1-3; no reliable D call. CDR1 SGHVS and CDR2 FNYEAQ come from the germline V gene. The CDR3 has 12 residues. V was shortened by 5 bases and J by 4 bases, with 6 bases between the two germline ends. DNA for the CDR3: TGTGCCAGCAGCCCACAGGGAAACACCATATATTTT. It specifies CASSPQGNTIYF.

The chain couples TRBV27 to TRBJ2-7; D is possibly TRBD2 (5 bases). CDR3 length: 13 amino acids. V shed 3 bases and J shed 6 bases, with 12 bases lying between them. Germline V CDR1 and CDR2: MNHEY, SMNVEV (reference sequence). CDR3 bases: TGTGCCAGCAGTTTCGGGGTCGGAAGCGAGCAGTACTTC. The encoded protein is CASSFGVGSEQYF.

The chain combines TRBV28 with TRBJ2-1; D is perhaps TRBD2 (6 bases). This CDR3 has 14 amino acids. The V and J ends lost 6 bases and 2 bases respectively, with 11 bases between them. Germline V gene lookup returns CDR1 MDHEN and CDR2 SYDVKM. The DNA for the CDR3 is TGTGCCAGCAGGGGACTGGGTACCTACAATGAGCAGTTCTTC. Translating it yields CASRGLGTYNEQFF.

This clone occurred a few times. V usage is TRBV19 and J usage is TRBJ2-1, with D possibly being TRBD2 (6 bases). From germline, CDR1 is LNHDA and CDR2 SQIVND (reference sequence). The ends were cut back, 0 bases at V and 5 bases at J, with 11 bases in the middle. The CDR3 is made up of 15 amino acids. The CDR3 DNA reads as TGTGCCAGTAGTATAGATCGTCGACTAGACAATGAGCAGTTCTTC. It translates to CASSIDRRLDNEQFF.

V is TRBV4-1 and J is TRBJ2-3, with D perhaps matching TRBD1 or TRBD2 (5 bases each). Trimming removed 4 bases at V and 4 bases at J, with 15 bases between. The CDR3 has 15 amino acids. Germline loops: CDR1 MGHRA, CDR2 YSYEKL. This CDR3 is CASSPNPGRADTQYF. CDR3 nucleotide sequence: TGCGCCAGCAGCCCCAATCCGGGGCGCGCAGATACGCAGTATTTT.

The chain recombines TRBV5-1 with TRBJ2-1, with D possibly TRBD1 on 5 matching bases. The V gene lost 0 bases and the J gene lost 6 bases, with 7 bases spanning the gap. This CDR3 region has 13 residues. CDR1 and CDR2 from the germline V gene are SGHRS and YFSETQ. CDR3: CASSLADSNEQFF. CDR3 sequence (DNA): TGCGCCAGCAGCTTGGCCGACAGCAATGAGCAGTTCTTC.

This clone was counted between two and nine times. This sequence joins TRBV28 and TRBJ2-4, with D hard to call. Germline loops: CDR1 MDHEN, CDR2 SYDVKM. CDR3 length: 15 amino acids. Trimming stripped 3 bases from V and 0 bases from J, with 9 bases between. CDR3 sequence reads: CASSFGWGAKNIQYF. CDR3 nucleotides: TGTGCCAGCAGTTTCGGTTGGGGAGCCAAAAACATTCAGTACTTC.

In this sample, this clone turned up a few times. The chain uses TRBV28 and TRBJ1-1, with a tentative D call TRBD1 (6 bases). The CDR3 extends over 13 amino acids. Germline V lookup: CDR1 MDHEN, CDR2 SYDVKM. V dropped 6 bases and J dropped 3 bases, with 11 bases sitting between them. CDR3 amino acids: CASSRGPYTEAFF. The CDR3 bases are TGTGCCAGCAGCAGGGGACCATACACTGAAGCTTTCTTT.

At least ten counts were recorded for this clone. This chain joins TRBV4-1 and TRBJ1-5; possible D gene TRBD1, 6 bases. V was pared by 1 base and J by 6 bases, with 10 bases between. CDR1 and CDR2 from the germline V gene are MGHRA and YSYEKL. The CDR3 length is 14 residues. CDR3 coding DNA: TGCGCCAGCAGCCAAGTTACAGGGCTTCAGCCCCAGCATTTT. Translated, it gives CASSQVTGLQPQHF.

This clone was seen only a few times. The chain has TRBV13 and TRBJ1-5; D gene ambiguous. CDR3 length: 14 residues. The V end was cut by 0 bases, the J end by 3 bases, with 6 bases between. Germline CDR1 and CDR2: PRHDT and FYEKMQ (reference sequence). CDR3 DNA sequence: TGTGCCAGCAGCTTAGGGGGATACAATCAGCCCCAGCATTTT. This gives the protein CASSLGGYNQPQHF.

The chain couples TRBV28 to TRBJ2-5; 9 bases map to TRBD2. CDR1 is MDHEN and CDR2 is SYDVKM in the germline V gene. The ends lost 8 bases at V and 4 bases at J; junction bases unmatched: 8. The CDR3 is 14 amino acids. CDR3 in DNA: TGTGCCAGCTTTCGTGAGCGGGAGGCAGAGACCCAGTACTTC. Amino acids: CASFREREAETQYF. The complete variable domain, with remaining parts taken from reference TRBV28 and TRBJ2-5, reads DVKVTQSSRYLVKRTGEKVFLECVQDMDHENMFWYRQDPGLGLRLIYFSYDVKMKEKGDIPEGYSVSREKKERFSLILESASTNQTSMYLCASFREREAETQYFGPGTRLLVL.

This clone was seen more than once but under ten times. The chain couples TRBV4-1 to TRBJ1-3; no reliable D call. The germline CDR1 and CDR2 sequences are MGHRA and YSYEKL. Trimming removed 1 base at V and 0 bases at J, with 7 bases between. The CDR3 loop spans 15 amino acids. Written as DNA, the CDR3 is TGCGCCAGCAGCCAAGTCGGATTCTCTGGAAACACCATATATTTT. It codes for CASSQVGFSGNTIYF.

The rearrangement joins TRBV2 to TRBJ2-1; possibly TRBD1 or TRBD2 for D (6 bases each). The V gene lost 2 bases and the J gene lost 9 bases, with 14 bases spanning the gap. CDR1 and CDR2 (germline): SNHLY, FYNNEI. The CDR3 runs 14 residues. CDR3 loop: CASSEKGGDIEQFF. CDR3 DNA sequence: TGTGCCAGCAGTGAAAAGGGGGGTGACATTGAGCAGTTCTTC.